The clone carrying this T cell receptor (beta chain) was recorded only once. The sample belongs to a study of blood T cell repertoires in COVID-19. Libraries were prepared by immunoSEQ multiplex PCR; TCRdb keeps only in-frame clonotypes and omits some of them. The sample shows about 100,000 clones, around four fifths of them seen only once. This sequence was found in a man over 45 with active or convalescent COVID-19. The sequenced material came from peripheral blood.

The CDR3 is CASSPTHGTEAFF. The CDR3 DNA sequence: TGTGCCAGCAGCCCAACACACGGGACAGAAGCTTTCTTT. V is TRBV12-3 or TRBV12-4 and J is TRBJ1-1, with D tentatively TRBD1 (6 bases). Trimming stripped 6 bases from V and 8 bases from J, with 16 bases between. The length of the CDR3 is 13 residues.